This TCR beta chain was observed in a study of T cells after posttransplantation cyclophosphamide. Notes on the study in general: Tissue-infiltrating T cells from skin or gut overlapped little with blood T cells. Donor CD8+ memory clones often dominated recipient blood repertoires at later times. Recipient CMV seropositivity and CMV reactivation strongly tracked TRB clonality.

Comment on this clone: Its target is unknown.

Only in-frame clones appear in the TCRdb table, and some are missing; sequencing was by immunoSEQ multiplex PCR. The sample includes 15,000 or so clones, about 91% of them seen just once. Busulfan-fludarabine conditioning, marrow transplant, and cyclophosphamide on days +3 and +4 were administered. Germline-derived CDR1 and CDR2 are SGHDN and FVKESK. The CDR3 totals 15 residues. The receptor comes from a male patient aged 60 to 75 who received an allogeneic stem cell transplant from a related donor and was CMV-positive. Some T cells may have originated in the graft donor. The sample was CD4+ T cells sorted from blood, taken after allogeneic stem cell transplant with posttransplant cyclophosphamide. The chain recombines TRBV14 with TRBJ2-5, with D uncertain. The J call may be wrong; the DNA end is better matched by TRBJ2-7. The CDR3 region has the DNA TGTGCCAGCAGCCAAGACAGGTTCTTCTCCTACGAGCAGTACTTC. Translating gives CASSQDRFFSYEQYF.